The sequence of this TCR beta chain was determined in a study of T cell responses to AZD1222 COVID-19 vaccine. The CDR3 covers 14 residues. Germline CDR1 MNHEY, CDR2 SVGAGI. V lost 5 bases to trimming and J lost 3 bases, with 13 bases between them. Assay used: immunoSEQ multiplex PCR; TCRdb lists only in-frame clones, some missing. The sample yields over 85,000 clones, around 85% seen once. The chain is built from TRBV6-5 and TRBJ1-1, with D unclear. Material: peripheral blood, obtained 28 days after the second AZD1222 dose. The sequence was collected from an adult who received the AZD1222 COVID-19 vaccine. The CDR3 region has the DNA TGTGCCAGCAGTCCCTCTCGTAAGGACACTGAAGCTTTCTTT. Amino acid sequence: CASSPSRKDTEAFF.